This passage covers 14 T cell receptor beta chains from one sample sequenced in a study of blood T cell repertoires in COVID-19. Libraries were prepared by immunoSEQ multiplex PCR; TCRdb keeps only in-frame clonotypes and omits some of them. This repertoire shows about 210,000 clones, 84% found once; its top ten account for approximately 10%. The sequencing sample was made of peripheral blood. These receptors originate from a man in his fifties or sixties with active or convalescent COVID-19.

V and J are TRBV11-2 and TRBJ2-5, with a weak D call TRBD2 (7 bases). Germline V gene data show CDR1 as SGHAT and CDR2 as FQNNGV. V shed 7 bases and J shed 5 bases, with 20 bases lying between them. CDR3 length equals 15 residues. This CDR3 reads CASTFVGGGRETQYF. CDR3 nucleotides: TGTGCCAGCACCTTCGTCGGCGGGGGCCGGGAGACCCAGTACTTC.

This clone was seen more than once but under ten times. The chain carries TRBV3-1 (or the pseudogene TRBV3-2) and TRBJ1-3; no reliable D call. The germline V and J ends were trimmed by 1 base and 2 bases, with 6 bases remaining between them. The CDR3 has 14 residues. Germline CDR1 and CDR2: LGHDT and YNNKEL (reference sequence). This CDR3 is CASSQGRAGNTIYF. CDR3 sequence (DNA): TGTGCCAGCAGCCAAGGGAGGGCTGGAAACACCATATATTTT.

This chain uses TRBV7-9 with TRBJ2-1, with D maybe TRBD1 (6 bases). The germline gives CDR1 SEHNR, CDR2 FQNEAQ (reference sequence). This CDR3 is built from 14 residues. V dropped 5 bases and J dropped 4 bases, with 12 bases sitting between them. The DNA of the CDR3 is TGTGCCAGCAGCAGCCGGACAGCTTACAATGAGCAGTTCTTC. It translates to CASSSRTAYNEQFF. Variable domain in full (rest from reference TRBV7-9 and TRBJ2-1): DTGVSQNPRHKITKRGQNVTFRCDPISEHNRLYWYRQTLGQGPEFLTYFQNEAQLEKSRLLSDRFSAERPKGSFSTLEIQRTEQGDSAMYLCASSSRTAYNEQFFGPGTRLTVL.

A word on this clone: This same CDR3 is encoded by further DNA sequences in the sample. The genes are TRBV18 and TRBJ2-1, with 11 bases matching TRBD2. The CDR3 loop spans 16 amino acids. V was pared by 3 bases and J by 2 bases, with 3 bases of the junction left unmatched. Germline CDR1 reads KGHSH; CDR2 reads LQKENI. CDR3 protein: CASSPPGLAAYNEQFF. The CDR3 nucleotides are TGTGCCAGCTCACCCCCGGGACTAGCGGCCTACAATGAGCAGTTCTTC.

This chain uses TRBV6-2 or TRBV6-3 with TRBJ2-3; TRBD2 matches 10 bases. The CDR3 covers 16 residues. Germline V gene data show CDR1 as MNHEY and CDR2 as SVGEGT. The J segment lost 2 bases and the V segment lost 0 bases, leaving 2 bases of the junction unmatched. The CDR3 DNA is TGTGCCAGCAGTTACTCCGGGACTAGCGCCACAGATACGCAGTATTTT. Its protein product is CASSYSGTSATDTQYF.

This chain links TRBV18 with TRBJ2-2; D not resolved. The CDR3 is made up of 14 amino acids. The V and J ends lost 2 bases and 5 bases respectively, with 9 bases between them. The germline V gene has CDR1 KGHSH and CDR2 LQKENI. CDR3 nucleotide sequence: TGTGCCAGCTCACCAGGCTGGGCGACCGGGGAGCTGTTTTTT. Translation gives CASSPGWATGELFF.

This clone was counted a single time. The V and J genes are TRBV4-3 and TRBJ2-6, with D unresolved. Germline V gene sequence: CDR1 LGHNA, CDR2 YSLEER. V was clipped by 2 bases and J by 2 bases, with 13 bases between them. CDR3 size: 17 residues. The CDR3 DNA follows: TGCGCCAGCAGCCAAAACTTCCGCTTTGCTGGGGCCAACGTCCTGACTTTC. This encodes CASSQNFRFAGANVLTF.

In DNA, the CDR3 is TGTGCCAGCAGCTTGGGGCTAGCGGGCCGCAATGAGCAGTTCTTC. Amino acid sequence: CASSLGLAGRNEQFF. This chain joins TRBV5-5 and TRBJ2-1, with TRBD2 matching over 8 bases. Germline CDR1 reads SGHKS; CDR2 reads YYEKEE (reference sequence). CDR3 length: 15 amino acids. The V segment lost 0 bases and the J segment 6 bases; nucleotides outside the gene matches: 5.

The chain couples TRBV7-3 to TRBJ2-3; TRBD2 aligns across 11 bases. J was trimmed by 5 bases and V by 0 bases; bases with no gene match: 10. The length of the CDR3 is 18 residues. Germline V lookup: CDR1 SGHTA, CDR2 FQGTGA. CDR3 DNA: TGTGCCAGCAGCTTAACGGGCCTAGCGGGAGGACAGGGAGATACGCAGTATTTT. Translating gives CASSLTGLAGGQGDTQYF. The whole variable domain, remainder taken from reference TRBV7-3 and TRBJ2-3, is GAGVSQTPSNKVTEKGKYVELRCDPISGHTALYWYRQSLGQGPEFLIYFQGTGAADDSGLPNDRFFAVRPEGSVSTLKIQRTERGDSAVYLCASSLTGLAGGQGDTQYFGPGTRLTVL.

The chain is built from TRBV12-3 or TRBV12-4 and TRBJ1-1; TRBD1 is a possible D gene (6 bases). Trimming left V 7 bases short and J 5 bases short, with 14 bases between. The CDR3 is 13 residues long. The CDR3 coding sequence is TGTGCCAGCACCGTAAATAGGGGGACTGAAGCTTTCTTT. Protein product: CASTVNRGTEAFF.

The chain links TRBV4-2 to TRBJ2-5; 9 nucleotides match TRBD2. Trimming cost V 1 base and J 2 bases; bases outside gene matches: 5. CDR1 and CDR2 from the germline V gene are LGHNA and YNFKEQ. This CDR3 comprises 16 residues. The CDR3, as DNA: TGTGCCAGCAGCCAAGCGAGACTAGCGGCGCAAGAGACCCAGTACTTC. Encoded protein: CASSQARLAAQETQYF.

The V gene is TRBV11-2, the J gene TRBJ2-5, with 9 bases aligning to TRBD2. The CDR3 is 20 residues long. Germline V gene data show CDR1 as SGHAT and CDR2 as FQNNGV. Germline trimming cut 0 bases from V and 4 bases from J; bases unmatched to any gene: 18. For the CDR3, the DNA is TGTGCCAGCAGCTTAGATCGAGTTGGGGTACTAGCGGGTTTAAGAGAGACCCAGTACTTC. Translation: CASSLDRVGVLAGLRETQYF.

The chain combines TRBV7-9 with TRBJ1-6, with D unclear. This CDR3 spans 16 amino acids. V was shortened by 2 bases and J by 0 bases, with 8 bases between the two germline ends. Germline values: CDR1 SEHNR, CDR2 FQNEAQ (reference sequence). The CDR3 sequence: CASSLLSSSYNSPLHF. The CDR3 DNA sequence: TGTGCCAGCAGCTTACTAAGTAGCTCCTATAATTCACCCCTCCACTTT.

This sequence joins TRBV18 and TRBJ2-1, with 12 positions matching TRBD2. The CDR3 totals 16 residues. In germline, CDR1 is KGHSH, CDR2 LQKENI. Germline trimming cut 3 bases from V and 5 bases from J; bases unmatched to any gene: 5. The DNA for the CDR3 is TGTGCCAGCTCACCGAAACTAGCGGGAGGCGACAATGAGCAGTTCTTC. Amino acids: CASSPKLAGGDNEQFF. The full variable domain, its missing parts supplied by reference TRBV18 and TRBJ2-1, is NAGVMQNPRHLVRRRGQEARLRCSPMKGHSHVYWYRQLPEEGLKFMVYLQKENIIDESGMPKERFSAEFPKEGPSILRIQQVVRGDSAAYFCASSPKLAGGDNEQFFGPGTRLTVL.